The 5 T cell receptor beta chains listed next were all sequenced from one sample in a study of breast tumors, draining lymph nodes, adjacent tissues. TCRdb reprocessed the multiplex PCR reads with MiXCR, giving one entry per CDR3 protein. The table records some 140,000 distinct CDR3 sequences, 20% to 25% of them present only once. The lymph nodes were axillary draining lymph nodes from breast cancer patients. Sequenced input: axillary lymph node tissue. The receptors here all came from a female donor with breast cancer. Some clones in this sample may be carry-over from other donors' samples.

This clonotype was detected many times. The genes are TRBV5-1 and TRBJ1-2; TRBD1 agrees at 7 bases. The V and J ends lost 5 bases and 5 bases, in that order; junction bases with no gene match: 3. CDR1 SGHRS and CDR2 YFSETQ come from the germline V gene. The CDR3 runs 12 residues. CDR3 in DNA: TGCGCCAGCAGGGAGGGGGCATATGGCTACACCTTC. It yields the protein CASREGAYGYTF.

There are many counts of this clonotype. In nucleotides, the CDR3 is TGCAGTGCTAGAGATCTAGCGGGAGGGATCAATGAGCAGTTCTTC. Translation gives CSARDLAGGINEQFF. The chain has TRBV20-1 and TRBJ2-1; TRBD2 aligns across 12 bases. The CDR3 sequence is 15 residues long. Germline assignment: CDR1 DFQATT and CDR2 SNEGSKA (reference sequence). V gave up 0 bases and J gave up 6 bases; unmatched junction bases: 3.

Many counts were recorded for this clonotype. The chain recombines TRBV6-2 or TRBV6-3 with TRBJ1-4; D not resolved. V dropped 1 base and J dropped 0 bases, with 3 bases sitting between them. The CDR3 has 14 residues. The germline V gene has CDR1 MNHEY and CDR2 SVGEGT. Written as DNA, the CDR3 is TGTGCCAGCAGTTACTTCTCAACTAATGAAAAACTGTTTTTT. As protein: CASSYFSTNEKLFF.

With regard to this clonotype: A read error is likely, as this CDR3 ends without the conserved phenylalanine or tryptophan. Because the CDR3's place on the DNA is in doubt, the DNA is left out and the CDR3 is given as listed by TCRdb. The CDR3 reads CASSEGAAG. The rearrangement joins TRBV2 to TRBJ2-7; whether TRBD2, the table's D call, matches the DNA was not checked. Germline CDR1 is SNHLY and CDR2 is FYNNEI. The CDR3 has 9 amino acids, counting both end residues.

This clonotype was counted a few times. The V gene is TRBV28, the J gene TRBJ2-5; 8 bases are shared with TRBD2. Per the germline V gene, CDR1 is MDHEN and CDR2 is SYDVKM. This CDR3 is 14 amino acids long. The J segment lost 4 bases and the V segment lost 4 bases, leaving 5 bases of the junction unmatched. CDR3 amino acids: CASSSGTRGETQYF. The CDR3 nucleotides are TGTGCCAGCAGTTCCGGGACTAGAGGAGAGACCCAGTACTTC.